The 4 T cell receptor beta chains presented below share a single source sample, sequenced in a study of type 1 and type 2 diabetes patients. PCR was run on genomic DNA. The TCR beta CDR3 region was amplified using 30 forward and 13 reverse primers. TCRdb re-analysed the multiplex PCR reads in MiXCR, keeping a single row per CDR3 protein. In the table there are approximately 260,000 distinct CDR3 sequences, approximately 50% of which are singletons. The sequenced sample was peripheral blood mononuclear cells (PBMCs). The source of these receptors is a man between 18 and 29 years old with type 2 diabetes.

This clonotype was recorded many times. V is TRBV6-6 and J is TRBJ1-2, with TRBD1 matching 10 bases. There are 15 residues in the CDR3. The germline V gene has CDR1 MNHNY and CDR2 SVGAGI (reference sequence). Trimming removed 4 bases from V and 4 bases from J; junction bases left unmatched: 6. The CDR3 bases are TGTGCCAGCAGTTCCGCGGACAGGGGGATCTATGGCTACACCTTC. It translates to CASSSADRGIYGYTF.

This clonotype was counted between two and nine times. CDR3 residues: CASSSENTEAFF. The CDR3, as DNA: TGTGCCAGCAGCTCGGAGAACACTGAAGCTTTCTTT. The chain links TRBV13 to TRBJ1-1; D gene ambiguous. The V gene's germline CDR1 is PRHDT and CDR2 FYEKMQ (reference sequence). This CDR3 contains 12 residues. V dropped 4 bases and J dropped 1 base, with 4 bases sitting between them.

This chain links TRBV29-1 with TRBJ1-1; D is ambiguous. The CDR3 is made up of 13 amino acids. CDR1 SQVTM and CDR2 ANQGSEA come from the germline V gene. The V and J ends lost 0 bases and 9 bases respectively, with 14 bases between them. The CDR3 spells CSVEEYLVGKAFF. As DNA, the CDR3 is TGCAGCGTTGAAGAATATCTCGTGGGGAAAGCTTTCTTT.

As concerns this clonotype: One end of the junction fails to match germline, which may point to a read error. Here the CDR3 reads CASRDRGGNTEAFF. The CDR3, as DNA: TGCGCCAGCAGGGACAGGGGAGGGAACACTGAAGCTTTCTTT. The V call is TRBV6-5, the J call TRBJ1-1; TRBD1 agrees at 10 bases. Looked up from germline, CDR1 is MNHEY and CDR2 is SVGAGI. The CDR3 extends over 14 amino acids.